This TCR beta chain originates from a study of control samples from healthy donors and cancer patients. Profiled with immunoSEQ multiplex PCR; TCRdb holds only in-frame clones, not every one. The sample records approximately 100,000 clones, around 90% being singletons. Trimming pared 2 bases from V and 2 bases from J, leaving 7 bases between. Germline V gene data show CDR1 as KGHSH and CDR2 as LQKENI. CDR3 size: 15 residues. The sequencing sample was made of blood. The chain joins TRBV18 to TRBJ2-6; D remains unclear. This receptor was identified in a man younger than 40 in good health. For the CDR3, the DNA is TGTGCCAGCTCACCAGGGGTAGCTGGGGCCAACGTCCTGACTTTC. It encodes CASSPGVAGANVLTF.